The sample holds a few counts of the clone carrying this T cell receptor beta chain. What it recognizes is unknown. The data were taken from a study of post-analysis software for immune sequencing data. For the study at large: Several disease courses (relapsing-remitting, secondary progressive and progressive-relapsing) of multiple sclerosis were included. General observations from the study: Compared with controls, patients showed significantly lower normalized Chao1 diversity. Samples prepared in the same batch strongly co-clustered by F measure.

Each TCR beta cDNA library carried unique molecular identifiers. TCRdb reanalysed the PCR reads using MiXCR and keeps one entry per CDR3 protein. The sample contains 750,000 to 950,000 distinct CDR3 sequences, about 53% of which appear only once. This clonotype was sampled from a girl aged 10-17 years with multiple sclerosis. Specimen: blood.

In nucleotides, the CDR3 is TGTGCCATCGGGGTAGTGCAGGGGGCCTACGAGCAGTACTTC. Its translation: CAIGVVQGAYEQYF. The chain couples TRBV10-3 to TRBJ2-7, with 7 positions matching TRBD1. Trimming took 8 bases from V and 2 from J; bases not matched to a gene: 9. Germline assignment: CDR1 ENHRY and CDR2 SYGVKD. This CDR3 is 14 amino acids long.